The rows below give T cell receptor beta chains drawn from one sample of a study of T cell changes during pregnancy in multiple sclerosis. This table comes from immunoSEQ multiplex PCR, and its TCRdb copy is limited to in-frame clones, with some not included. The table includes tens of thousands of clones, 93% detected once. The specimen comprised CD8+ T cells from peripheral blood mononuclear cells, sampled in the third trimester of pregnancy. The receptor source for this set is a female donor with multiple sclerosis, enrolled in a pregnancy study. Both conserved end residues are part of each CDR3. A D gene is named only where the DNA matches it firmly. Clone size is not always given. Where it is, it says once, few, many or a class for expanded clones.

.	TRBV11-3	.	TRBJ2-3	CASSNPQGDSTDTQYF	TGTGCCAGCAGCAACCCACAGGGAGACTCCACAGATACGCAGTATTTT
.	TRBV9	.	TRBJ2-1	CASSVSSEQFF	TGTGCCAGCAGCGTCTCCAGTGAGCAGTTCTTC
once	TRBV28	.	TRBJ2-7	CASSFEYDRSSYEQYF	TGTGCCAGCAGTTTCGAGTACGACAGGAGCTCCTACGAGCAGTACTTC
.	TRBV19	.	TRBJ1-2	CASSIYRADGYTF	TGTGCCAGTAGTATATACAGGGCTGATGGCTACACCTTC
.	TRBV19	.	TRBJ1-1	CASSFGSPNTEAFF	TGTGCCAGTAGTTTTGGCTCCCCCAACACTGAAGCTTTCTTT
.	TRBV18	TRBD1	TRBJ2-6	CASSPSTGAPPGANVLTF	TGTGCCAGCTCACCGTCGACAGGGGCCCCCCCTGGGGCCAACGTCCTGACTTTC
.	TRBV7-2	TRBD1	TRBJ1-1	CASSLLGQGGPEAFF	TGTGCCAGCAGCTTATTGGGACAGGGGGGCCCTGAAGCTTTCTTT
once	TRBV5-6	.	TRBJ1-3	CASSLLGADTIYF	TGTGCCAGCAGCCTGTTGGGGGCCGACACCATATATTTT
.	TRBV6-5	.	TRBJ2-7	CASGTPYEQYF	TGTGCCAGTGGGACTCCTTACGAGCAGTACTTC
.	TRBV4-1	.	TRBJ2-7	CASSQSGRYEQYF	TGCGCCAGCAGCCAAAGCGGGCGCTACGAGCAGTACTTC
.	TRBV4-3	TRBD1	TRBJ2-1	CASSQGQGAYNEQFF	TGCGCCAGCAGCCAAGGACAGGGGGCCTACAATGAGCAGTTCTTC
.	TRBV7-6	TRBD2	TRBJ2-2	CASSLGAGGNTGELFF	TGTGCCAGCAGCTTGGGGGCGGGAGGGAACACCGGGGAGCTGTTTTTT
.	TRBV27	.	TRBJ2-7	CASILTARMGVYEQYF	TGTGCCAGCATTCTCACCGCCAGAATGGGAGTCTACGAGCAGTACTTC
.	TRBV15	.	TRBJ2-5	CATSEGAGQETQYF	TGTGCCACCAGCGAAGGGGCCGGGCAAGAGACCCAGTACTTC
.	TRBV4-3	TRBD1	TRBJ1-5	CASSQARDRGVQPQHF	TGCGCCAGCAGCCAAGCGCGGGACAGGGGGGTTCAGCCCCAGCATTTT
.	TRBV7-7	TRBD1	TRBJ2-5	CASSWTPGQGSETQYF	TGTGCCAGCAGCTGGACCCCCGGACAGGGATCGGAGACCCAGTACTTC
.	TRBV27	.	TRBJ1-1	CASSKTEDRFTEAFF	TGTGCCAGCAGTAAGACCGAAGACAGATTCACTGAAGCTTTCTTT
.	TRBV29-1	TRBD2	TRBJ2-1	CRCWAGGNEQFF	TGCAGATGCTGGGCGGGAGGCAATGAGCAGTTCTTC
.	TRBV4-3	TRBD2	TRBJ2-1	CASSQDWTSGSNEQFF	TGCGCCAGCAGCCAAGATTGGACTAGCGGCTCTAATGAGCAGTTCTTC
.	TRBV7-9	.	TRBJ2-7	CASSLGAGEIAYEQYF	TGTGCCAGCAGCTTAGGGGCAGGGGAAATAGCCTACGAGCAGTACTTC
.	TRBV7-6	.	TRBJ1-1	CASSPPGLNTEAFF	TGTGCCAGCAGCCCCCCAGGGTTGAACACTGAAGCTTTCTTT
.	TRBV2	.	TRBJ1-2	CAINVAGDGYTF	TGTGCCATCAACGTAGCGGGAGATGGCTACACCTTC
.	TRBV6-1	.	TRBJ1-4	CASYVSNRREKLFF	TGTGCCTCCTACGTCTCAAATCGCAGGGAAAAACTGTTTTTT
.	TRBV18	.	TRBJ1-1	CASSPTPVNTEAFF	TGTGCCAGCTCCCCAACCCCAGTGAACACTGAAGCTTTCTTT
.	TRBV9	TRBD2	TRBJ2-1	CASSVGTSGNYNEQFF	TGTGCCAGCAGCGTTGGGACTAGCGGCAATTACAATGAGCAGTTCTTC
.	TRBV2	TRBD2	TRBJ2-5	CASRATSGSVETQYF	TGTGCCAGCAGGGCGACTAGCGGGAGTGTAGAGACCCAGTACTTC
.	TRBV4-1	TRBD1	TRBJ1-2	CASSPISIGGDDYGYTF	TGCGCCAGCAGCCCGATAAGCATAGGGGGCGATGACTATGGCTACACCTTC
.	TRBV7-2	.	TRBJ2-1	CASEASGGYNEQFF	TGTGCCAGCGAGGCCTCAGGGGGGTACAATGAGCAGTTCTTC
.	TRBV7-9	TRBD2	TRBJ2-7	CASSSREGWEQYF	TGTGCCAGCAGCTCCCGGGAGGGGTGGGAGCAGTACTTC
.	TRBV15	TRBD1	TRBJ2-7	CATARDRSYEQYF	TGTGCCACCGCACGGGACAGGTCCTACGAGCAGTACTTC
once	TRBV18	.	TRBJ2-2	CASSPPGVNANTGELFF	TGTGCCAGCTCACCACCTGGAGTGAACGCGAACACCGGGGAGCTGTTTTTT
.	TRBV27	TRBD2	TRBJ2-7	CASSYSGRGNEQYF	TGTGCCAGCAGCTATAGCGGGAGAGGAAACGAGCAGTACTTC
.	TRBV27	TRBD2	TRBJ2-1	CASGSSGRLNEQFF	TGTGCCAGCGGATCTAGCGGGAGATTGAATGAGCAGTTCTTC
.	TRBV5-8	.	TRBJ2-7	CASSRSYGKEAYEQYF	TGTGCCAGCAGCAGAAGCTACGGGAAAGAGGCCTACGAGCAGTACTTC
.	TRBV28	.	TRBJ2-7	CASSLSLRAVSYEQYF	TGTGCCAGCAGTCTTTCCCTGCGGGCAGTATCCTACGAGCAGTACTTC
.	TRBV9	TRBD2	TRBJ2-3	CASSQAGSSTDTQYF	TGTGCCAGCAGTCAAGCGGGAAGTAGCACAGATACGCAGTATTTT